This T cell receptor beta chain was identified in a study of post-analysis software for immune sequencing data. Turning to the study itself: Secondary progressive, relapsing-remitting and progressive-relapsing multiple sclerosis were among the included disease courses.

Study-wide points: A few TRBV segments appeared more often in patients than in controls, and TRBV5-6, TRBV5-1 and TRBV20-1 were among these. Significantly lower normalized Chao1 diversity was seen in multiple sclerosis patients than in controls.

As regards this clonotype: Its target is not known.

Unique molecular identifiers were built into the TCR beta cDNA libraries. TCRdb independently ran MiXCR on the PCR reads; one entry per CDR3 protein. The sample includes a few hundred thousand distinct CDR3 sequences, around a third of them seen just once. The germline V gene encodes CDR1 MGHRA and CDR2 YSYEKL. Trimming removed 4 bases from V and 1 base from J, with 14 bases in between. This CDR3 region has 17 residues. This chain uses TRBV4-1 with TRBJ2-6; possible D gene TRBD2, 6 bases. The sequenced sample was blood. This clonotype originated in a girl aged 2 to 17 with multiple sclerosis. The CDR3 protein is CASSLPTGVSGANVLTF. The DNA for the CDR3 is TGCGCCAGCAGCCTCCCCACGGGGGTATCTGGGGCCAACGTCCTGACTTTC.